This TCR beta chain was documented in a study of control samples from healthy donors and cancer patients. V was clipped by 5 bases and J by 11 bases; unmatched bases: 8. The CDR3 covers 13 residues. The table came from immunoSEQ multiplex PCR; TCRdb's copy has only in-frame clones and leaves some out. The table shows fewer than 60,000 clones, with around 87% occurring only once. This chain joins TRBV12-3 or TRBV12-4 and TRBJ1-1, with TRBD1 matching over 10 bases. This clonotype originated in an older woman with lung cancer. The sequencing input was PBMCs. CDR3 nucleotide sequence: TGTGCCAGCAGTATGACAGGGGGCACTGCCGCTTTCTTT. This translates into CASSMTGGTAAFF.